One and the same sample provided the 8 T cell receptor beta chains below, sequenced in a study of shared clonotypes between healthy human individuals. Produced via immunoSEQ multiplex PCR; TCRdb's table is partial and in-frame only. The data show roughly 590,000 clones, roughly 95% seen once. CD45RO-negative cells were positively selected for CCR7, leaving out terminally differentiated effector memory CD45RA+ cells. Source material: naive CD8+ T cells sorted from blood. All receptors derive from a woman aged 25 to 45 in good health.

The V gene is TRBV18, the J gene TRBJ1-1; 12 bases are a match to TRBD1. V was pared by 5 bases and J by 0 bases, with 19 bases of the junction left unmatched. The CDR3 has 21 residues. Germline V CDR1 and CDR2: KGHSH, LQKENI. The CDR3 sequence: CASSIVRWLGTGGIMNTEAFF. In DNA form, the CDR3 reads TGTGCCAGCTCAATCGTTCGCTGGTTGGGGACAGGGGGCATCATGAACACTGAAGCTTTCTTT.

In the case of this clone: Other DNA sequences in the same sample also yield this CDR3. The chain joins TRBV2 to TRBJ2-7; D is uncertain. The CDR3 has 11 amino acids. Germline assignment: CDR1 SNHLY and CDR2 FYNNEI. V lost 3 bases and J lost 4, with 4 bases in between. The CDR3 DNA reads TGTGCCAGCAGTGATGGGTACGAGCAGTACTTC. Translated: CASSDGYEQYF.

This clone was observed a single time. This chain uses TRBV4-1 with TRBJ2-3; tentatively, D is TRBD2 (6 bases). Per germline, CDR1 MGHRA and CDR2 YSYEKL. CDR3 length equals 14 residues. Trimming took off 3 bases at V and 0 bases at J, with 7 bases between the two ends. CDR3 coding DNA: TGCGCCAGCAGCCAGCGGGGTAGCACAGATACGCAGTATTTT. Its protein is CASSQRGSTDTQYF.

V is TRBV2 and J is TRBJ2-3, with D maybe TRBD2 (6 bases). The V end lost 2 bases, the J end lost 6 bases, and 15 bases lay between the germline ends. This CDR3 contains 15 residues. Looked up from germline, CDR1 is SNHLY and CDR2 is FYNNEI. The CDR3 reads CASSEKGGRSDTQYF. The CDR3 nucleotides read TGTGCCAGCAGTGAAAAGGGTGGGAGGTCGGATACGCAGTATTTT.

J is TRBJ2-5 and V is TRBV6-5; D is perhaps TRBD2 (6 bases). V was clipped by 0 bases and J by 1 base, with 9 bases between them. Germline CDR1 MNHEY, CDR2 SVGAGI. This CDR3 region has 15 residues. The CDR3: CASSYSGGSQETQYF. The CDR3 bases are TGTGCCAGCAGTTACTCTGGGGGGTCCCAAGAGACCCAGTACTTC.

The chain has TRBV2 and TRBJ2-7; D uncertain. V lost 6 bases, J lost 3 bases, and 12 bases lay in between. The CDR3 is made up of 13 amino acids. Germline CDR1 is SNHLY and CDR2 is FYNNEI. The CDR3 reads CASRAWMGYEQYF. Written as DNA, the CDR3 is TGTGCCAGCAGGGCCTGGATGGGCTACGAGCAGTACTTC.

V and J are TRBV5-4 and TRBJ2-7; no firm D call. Germline V CDR1 and CDR2: SGHNT, YYREEE (reference sequence). V was pared by 4 bases and J by 0 bases, with 14 bases between. The CDR3 contains 15 residues. The CDR3 DNA reads as TGTGCCAGCAGCGAGTTCGGGCATGACTCCTACGAGCAGTACTTC. Amino acid sequence: CASSEFGHDSYEQYF.

This sequence joins TRBV6-1 and TRBJ2-7, with 10 nucleotides matching TRBD1. CDR1 and CDR2 from the germline V gene are MNHNS and SASEGT. The V gene end was trimmed by 3 bases and the J gene end by 3 bases; junction bases not matched to a gene: 2. The CDR3 runs to 14 residues. The chain's CDR3 is CASSERDRGYEQYF. CDR3 DNA sequence: TGTGCCAGCAGTGAGAGGGACAGGGGCTACGAGCAGTACTTC.